The 23 T cell receptor beta chains given below trace back to one sample, sequenced in a study of T cell changes during pregnancy in multiple sclerosis. The data were produced by immunoSEQ multiplex PCR, yet TCRdb's version contains in-frame clones alone and is incomplete. Of over 70,000 clones listed, just under 95% are singletons. Sequenced here: peripheral blood, sampled in the third trimester of pregnancy. The receptors were sampled from a female donor with multiple sclerosis, enrolled in a pregnancy study.

On this clone: At one of its ends the junction is not consistent with the germline gene, which may arise from a read error. The CDR3 bases are TGTGCCAGCAGTACGACGGGACTAGCGCTCTTC. It yields the protein CASSTTGLALF. V and J are TRBV28 and TRBJ2-1, with 10 bases identical to TRBD2. CDR1 is MDHEN and CDR2 is SYDVKM in the germline V gene. CDR3 length equals 11 residues.

The V and J genes are TRBV27 and TRBJ1-5, with D possibly TRBD1 on 5 matching bases. The CDR3 runs 17 residues. From germline, CDR1 is MNHEY and CDR2 SMNVEV (reference sequence). The ends were cut back, 10 bases at V and 0 bases at J, with 22 bases in the middle. The CDR3 sequence: CATQWGPRKYSNQPQHF. CDR3 coding DNA: TGTGCCACCCAGTGGGGCCCGAGAAAGTATAGCAATCAGCCCCAGCATTTT.

This chain links TRBV4-1 with TRBJ2-1; a weak D match, TRBD2 (5 bases). This CDR3 contains 15 residues. V was trimmed by 4 bases and J by 3 bases, leaving 13 bases between them. Per the germline V gene, CDR1 is MGHRA and CDR2 is YSYEKL. The CDR3, as DNA: TGCGCCAGCAGCCTGCGAATAGGACTCTACAATGAGCAGTTCTTC. It specifies CASSLRIGLYNEQFF.

The V call is TRBV25-1, the J call TRBJ1-2; D may be TRBD1 (6 bases). The germline CDR1 and CDR2 sequences are MGHDK and SYGVNS. Trimming cost V 3 bases and J 8 bases, with 13 bases left between them. This CDR3 is built from 13 residues. The CDR3 DNA is TGTGCCAGCAGTGACCAGGACAGCAAGGGCTACACCTTC. This translates into CASSDQDSKGYTF.

This chain connects TRBV29-1 to TRBJ2-3; D is perhaps TRBD1 (6 bases). V lost 4 bases and J lost 5, with 16 bases in between. CDR3 length: 14 amino acids. Germline V CDR1 and CDR2: SQVTM, ANQGSEA. CDR3 sequence (DNA): TGCAGCGTTGTATTGGGGGCACGGGGAGATACGCAGTATTTT. Its protein product is CSVVLGARGDTQYF.

The rearrangement links TRBV6-5 to TRBJ2-3; D is possibly TRBD2 (5 bases). Germline V lookup: CDR1 MNHEY, CDR2 SVGAGI. CDR3 size: 13 residues. Trimming shortened V by 2 bases and J by 2 bases, and 5 bases separated the two germline ends. Written as DNA, the CDR3 is TGTGCCAGCAGTTACCGGGACACAGATACGCAGTATTTT. Protein product: CASSYRDTDTQYF.

The rearrangement uses TRBV7-3 and TRBJ1-1, with a possible D match to TRBD1 (5 bases). The CDR3 is 16 residues long. V was pared by 2 bases and J by 0 bases, with 13 bases between. Per germline, CDR1 SGHTA and CDR2 FQGTGA. CDR3 coding DNA: TGTGCCAGCAGCTTACAGGGCCCTATGATGAACACTGAAGCTTTCTTT. Protein: CASSLQGPMMNTEAFF. Together with reference TRBV7-3 and TRBJ1-1, the CDR3 gives the full variable domain: GAGVSQTPSNKVTEKGKYVELRCDPISGHTALYWYRQSLGQGPEFLIYFQGTGAADDSGLPNDRFFAVRPEGSVSTLKIQRTERGDSAVYLCASSLQGPMMNTEAFFGQGTRLTVV.

The chain combines TRBV28 with TRBJ1-2, with TRBD1 identical over 7 bases. This CDR3 region has 16 residues. Germline V gives CDR1 MDHEN, CDR2 SYDVKM. V gave up 2 bases and J gave up 4 bases; unmatched junction bases: 10. The CDR3 DNA follows: TGTGCCAGCAGTTTAGCCAGGGGGAGGCTGCTCTATGGCTACACCTTC. It specifies CASSLARGRLLYGYTF.

V gene TRBV4-2 combines with J gene TRBJ2-1, with 13 bases identical to TRBD2. Looked up from germline, CDR1 is LGHNA and CDR2 is YNFKEQ. Germline trimming cut 3 bases from V and 7 bases from J; bases unmatched to any gene: 3. The CDR3 is made up of 15 amino acids. The CDR3 spells CASSHGTSGNNEQFF. The CDR3 DNA is TGTGCCAGCAGCCACGGGACTAGCGGGAATAATGAGCAGTTCTTC.

The chain has TRBV19 and TRBJ1-1; D unresolved. The ends were cut back, 3 bases at V and 6 bases at J, with 8 bases in the middle. Germline V gene sequence: CDR1 LNHDA, CDR2 SQIVND (reference sequence). This CDR3 is built from 12 residues. This CDR3 is CASSIWPSEAFF. CDR3 nucleotides: TGTGCCAGTAGTATCTGGCCTTCTGAAGCTTTCTTT.

This chain links TRBV2 with TRBJ2-7; TRBD1 aligns across 8 bases. Germline assignment: CDR1 SNHLY and CDR2 FYNNEI. The V gene end was trimmed by 0 bases and the J gene end by 2 bases; junction bases not matched to a gene: 3. The length of the CDR3 is 15 residues. The CDR3 reads CASSEATTGAYEQYF. The CDR3 DNA follows: TGTGCCAGCAGTGAAGCCACGACAGGGGCCTACGAGCAGTACTTC.

This sequence joins TRBV11-2 and TRBJ2-5; D unresolved. V lost 5 bases, J lost 2 bases, and 12 bases lay in between. The CDR3 contains 14 residues. The germline V gene has CDR1 SGHAT and CDR2 FQNNGV. The CDR3 reads CASSLNALQETQYF. The CDR3 region has the DNA TGTGCCAGCAGCCTAAACGCGTTACAAGAGACCCAGTACTTC.

CDR3 amino acids: CASSLPGYEQYF. CDR3 nucleotide sequence: TGTGCCAGCAGCTTACCGGGCTACGAGCAGTACTTC. V usage is TRBV7-9 and J usage is TRBJ2-7; no definite D call. The CDR3 covers 12 residues. Germline lookup yields CDR1 SEHNR and CDR2 FQNEAQ (reference sequence). Trimming took 2 bases from V and 3 from J, leaving 5 bases between them.

The rearrangement links TRBV7-2 to TRBJ1-1, with TRBD1 matching over 8 bases. Germline values: CDR1 SGHTA, CDR2 FQGNSA. This CDR3 contains 15 residues. V lost 4 bases to trimming and J lost 1 base; unmatched junction nucleotides: 5. CDR3 in DNA: TGTGCCAGCAGCTCAGCCGGGACAGGGAACACTGAAGCTTTCTTT. Protein product: CASSSAGTGNTEAFF.

In this sample, this clone turned up once. V gene TRBV13 combines with J gene TRBJ2-2, with D perhaps matching TRBD2 (7 bases). V dropped 4 bases and J dropped 1 base, with 22 bases sitting between them. The CDR3 length is 19 residues. Looked up from germline, CDR1 is PRHDT and CDR2 is FYEKMQ (reference sequence). The CDR3 DNA reads TGTGCCAGCAGCTCGACCTGGAAAGGGGGAGGGGAGAACACCGGGGAGCTGTTTTTT. This encodes CASSSTWKGGGENTGELFF.

V is TRBV4-1 and J is TRBJ2-7, with 8 bases fitting TRBD2. The CDR3 loop spans 16 amino acids. The V gene end was trimmed by 0 bases and the J gene end by 1 base; junction bases not matched to a gene: 5. In germline, CDR1 is MGHRA, CDR2 YSYEKL. CDR3 in DNA: TGCGCCAGCAGCCAAGACCCAGCGGGAGCGTCCTACGAGCAGTACTTC. Protein: CASSQDPAGASYEQYF.

The chain couples TRBV5-1 to TRBJ2-1; D is ambiguous. The CDR3 runs 13 residues. Trimming stripped 1 base from V and 6 bases from J, with 8 bases between. Germline assignment: CDR1 SGHRS and CDR2 YFSETQ. The CDR3, as DNA: TGCGCCAGCAGCTTGCCGTCGAGCAATGAGCAGTTCTTC. This gives the protein CASSLPSSNEQFF.

This chain uses TRBV21-1 with TRBJ2-3; the table's D call, TRBD1, has no DNA check behind it. TRBV21-1 is a pseudogene. This CDR3 contains 17 residues. As DNA, the CDR3 is TGTGCCAGCAGCAAAGTAAAGGGGGAACCTAGCACAGATACGCAGTATTTT. It encodes CASSKVKGEPSTDTQYF.

The rearrangement links TRBV9 to TRBJ1-4, with 7 bases identical to TRBD1. This CDR3 contains 13 residues. Germline lookup yields CDR1 SGDLS and CDR2 YYNGEE. J was trimmed by 5 bases and V by 4 bases; bases with no gene match: 2. CDR3 region: CASSKGQNEKLFF. The CDR3 region has the DNA TGTGCCAGCAGCAAGGGACAGAATGAAAAACTGTTTTTT.

The rearrangement links TRBV9 to TRBJ2-2; 7 nucleotides match TRBD1. CDR3 length: 16 residues. With 2 bases clipped from V and 4 bases from J, the junction kept 8 bases outside the gene matches. Germline V gene data show CDR1 as SGDLS and CDR2 as YYNGEE. CDR3 region: CASSVDRPTPTGELFF. The CDR3, as DNA: TGTGCCAGCAGCGTGGACAGGCCAACCCCCACCGGGGAGCTGTTTTTT.

The rearrangement links TRBV11-2 to TRBJ1-2; tentative D call: TRBD1 (6 bases). V was pared by 0 bases and J by 8 bases, with 16 bases between. The CDR3 length is 15 residues. CDR1 and CDR2 (germline): SGHAT, FQNNGV. The CDR3 DNA follows: TGTGCCAGCAGCTTAGACCCACAGGGTATGGGCGGCTACACCTTC. Translating gives CASSLDPQGMGGYTF.

The chain has TRBV7-8 and TRBJ2-7; TRBD2 agrees at 12 bases. V lost 4 bases and J lost 0; bases outside the gene matches: 7. In germline, CDR1 is SGHVS, CDR2 FQNEAQ. The CDR3 sequence is 17 residues long. CDR3: CASSSGLAGLTSYEQYF. The CDR3 DNA is TGTGCCAGCAGCTCGGGACTAGCGGGCCTTACCTCCTACGAGCAGTACTTC. The full variable domain, completed using reference TRBV7-8 and TRBJ2-7, is GAGVSQSPRYKVAKRGQDVALRCDPISGHVSLFWYQQALGQGPEFLTYFQNEAQLDKSGLPSDRFFAERPEGSVSTLKIQRTQQEDSAVYLCASSSGLAGLTSYEQYFGPGTRLTVT.

The chain carries TRBV5-1 and TRBJ2-7, with D hard to call. Germline V lookup: CDR1 SGHRS, CDR2 YFSETQ. The CDR3 contains 14 residues. Deletions cut 4 bases from V and 5 bases from J, with 16 bases between. Here the CDR3 reads CASSLGSSLNEQYF. DNA for the CDR3: TGCGCCAGCAGCCTCGGATCTAGTCTCAACGAGCAGTACTTC.